This T cell receptor (beta chain) was identified during a study of diagnostic markers for celiac disease (TCRdb year 2020). Sequencing instrument: Illumina MiSeq. Each entry corresponds to one CDR3 protein sequence from reads that TCRdb reprocessed, and DNA is not given. The table held for this sample gives some 3,300 distinct CDR3 sequences. The ten largest account for about 9.8% of the sample. In regard to this clonotype: Its target antigen remains unknown.

Source material: either unsorted cells or a sorted T cell fraction (not recorded which). The sequence was collected from a human donor. This table probably holds off-target reads from a library built for another chain.

The CDR3 protein: CSATGSSYNEQFF. The V and J genes are TRBV20-1 and TRBJ2-1. CDR1 and CDR2, per the germline V gene (reference sequence), are DFQATT and SNEGSKA. Measured from the cysteine to the phenylalanine, the CDR3 is 13 residues long. The DNA is unrecorded.